This T cell receptor (beta chain) comes out of a study of radiation and T cells in renal cell carcinoma. The time point here: blood 2 weeks post-SBRT. The treatment denotes: 15 Gy SBRT to primary tumor, nephrectomy 4 weeks later. V was clipped by 3 bases and J by 5 bases; unmatched bases: 7. Germline CDR1 and CDR2: SGHTA and FQGNSA. This CDR3 comprises 15 residues. About this clone: What it binds is unknown.

Data came from immunoSEQ multiplex PCR; TCRdb stores just in-frame clones and leaves some out. The sample yields about 130,000 clones, 65% to 85% seen once. Study results and limitations: From baseline, blood top tumor clonotypes peaked at 2 weeks post-radiation.

The V and J genes are TRBV7-2 and TRBJ2-7; 10 bases are shared with TRBD1. This TCR was sampled from a man between 50 and 59 years old with renal cell carcinoma. The sequences come from blood, collected from a patient whose treatment included radiotherapy and nephrectomy. This CDR3 is CASSFSGTGVDEQYF. CDR3 nucleotides: TGTGCCAGCAGCTTCTCCGGGACAGGGGTTGACGAGCAGTACTTC.